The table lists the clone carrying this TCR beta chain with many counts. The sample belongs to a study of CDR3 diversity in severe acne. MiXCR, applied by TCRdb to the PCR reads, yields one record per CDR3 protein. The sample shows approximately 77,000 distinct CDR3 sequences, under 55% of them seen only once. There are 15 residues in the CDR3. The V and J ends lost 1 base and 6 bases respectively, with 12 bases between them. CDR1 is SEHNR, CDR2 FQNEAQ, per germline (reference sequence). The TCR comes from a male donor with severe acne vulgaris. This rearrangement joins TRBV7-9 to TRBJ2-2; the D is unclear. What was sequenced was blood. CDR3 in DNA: TGTGCCAGCAGCTTAGGTTGGATGGAGCCCGGGGAGCTGTTTTTT. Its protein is CASSLGWMEPGELFF. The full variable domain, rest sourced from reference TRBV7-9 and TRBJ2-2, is DTGVSQNPRHKITKRGQNVTFRCDPISEHNRLYWYRQTLGQGPEFLTYFQNEAQLEKSRLLSDRFSAERPKGSFSTLEIQRTEQGDSAMYLCASSLGWMEPGELFFGEGSRLTVL.